The TCR beta chain described here comes from a study of graft-versus-host responses after intestinal transplantation (dated by TCRdb to the early 2020s). Background for the entire study: The transplants that recipients got were multivisceral, liver-intestinal, or isolated intestinal. Every recipient was given anti-thymocyte globulin induction, followed by around three years of maintenance tacrolimus and steroids. To identify alloreactive clones, pre-transplant mixed lymphocyte reaction products were sequenced and then compared with unstimulated pre-transplant donor and recipient T cells. A peak of at least 4% donor T cells among recipient peripheral blood mononuclear cells was the definition used for donor T cell macrochimerism. After intestinal transplantation, graft-versus-host and host-versus-graft alloreactive T cell clones in the graft, circulation and bone marrow were tracked using bulk TCR-beta CDR3 sequencing. Rather than going through the commercial service, samples from a few later patients were sequenced in-house on an Illumina MiSeq and processed with MiXCR. The cohort enrolled 24 intestinal transplant recipients including one retransplant, and a few patients lacking pretransplant specimens were excluded. The paper as a whole reports these results and caveats: Conclusions were limited by the relatively low number and heterogeneity of intestinal transplant patients. High GvH to HvG T cell clonal ratios were observed in the allografts of patients with donor T cell macrochimerism. Early after transplant, peak levels of circulating GvH clones were associated with declines in HvG clones. GvH clones were found in recipient bone marrow, and some of the GvH clones appeared earlier in ileal mucosa or blood, which is consistent with an intestinal mucosal origin.

The CDR3 numbers 18 residues from cysteine through phenylalanine. Only the CDR3 part of the read is kept: 54 bases, read in frame from the first base. Ends trimmed: V by 3 bases, J by 4 bases; bases unmatched to a gene: 9. The germline V gene specifies MGHRA as CDR1 and YSYEKL as CDR2. The time point label, as the study defines it: cells obtained before transplantation from donor or recipient. In mixed lymphocyte reactions, roughly 200,000 CFSE-labeled pre-transplant responders were plated with roughly 200,000 irradiated violet-dye-labeled stimulators and cultured for 6 days. Proliferating CD3+CD4+CFSE-low and CD3+CD8+CFSE-low responder cells were FACS-sorted on a BD Influx sorter after the mixed lymphocyte reaction. Libraries were constructed by the immunoSEQ multiplex PCR assay. In most patients, genomic DNA was isolated using the Qiagen DNeasy Blood and Tissue Kit and sent frozen to Adaptive Biotechnologies for TCR sequencing. For most patients, high-throughput TCR-beta CDR3 sequencing of genomic DNA was performed by Adaptive Biotechnologies. In the paper's pipeline: TCR sequencing data were retrieved from Adaptive's ImmunoSEQ software for around 20 patients, whereas three other patients were processed with MiXCR and VDJtools. To correct CD4 versus CD8 sorting errors, sequences present in both subsets at a frequency ratio below 5:1 were removed. CDR3 nucleotide sequences shared by donor and recipient were removed because the origin of these sequences could not be assigned. To count as alloreactive, a clone needed at least 2-fold expansion over unstimulated cells and a minimum CFSE-low frequency of 0.002% (template counts) or 0.001% (read counts). Clones were considered mappable if detected in sequenced pre-transplant spleen, lymph node, or MLR CFSE-low populations of the donor or recipient. The cumulative frequency of alloreactive clones was calculated as a percentage of all sequences, weighted by copy number. TCRdb provides this immuneACCESS table in a form limited to in-frame rearrangements. Some clones are lacking; in checked studies, under half of them reflect an unresolved V gene, and why the rest are absent is not known. D and trimming come from the DNA, and the V and J calls and clone size come from that table. For this sample there are about 10,000 clones; roughly 38% appear just once. The ten largest clones take up about 13% of the sample.

Turning to this clone: No base-level quality is on record; no much larger clone is a single base apart.

The TCR sequence derives from a human patient who received an intestinal transplant. This specimen consisted of alloreactive CD8+ T cells from a mixed lymphocyte reaction culture, obtained before intestinal transplant. In light of the paper, this sample's cell subset or site label describes: CFSE-low proliferating T cells sorted from approximately 6-day pre-transplant mixed lymphocyte reaction (GvH or HvG direction). The sequence is built from TRBV4-1 and TRBJ2-2, with TRBD1 identical over 12 junction bases. For the CDR3, the sequence is CASSHRPGDRGLTGELFF. Read as DNA, the sequence is TGCGCCAGCAGCCATCGTCCCGGGGACAGGGGGCTCACCGGGGAGCTGTTTTTT.